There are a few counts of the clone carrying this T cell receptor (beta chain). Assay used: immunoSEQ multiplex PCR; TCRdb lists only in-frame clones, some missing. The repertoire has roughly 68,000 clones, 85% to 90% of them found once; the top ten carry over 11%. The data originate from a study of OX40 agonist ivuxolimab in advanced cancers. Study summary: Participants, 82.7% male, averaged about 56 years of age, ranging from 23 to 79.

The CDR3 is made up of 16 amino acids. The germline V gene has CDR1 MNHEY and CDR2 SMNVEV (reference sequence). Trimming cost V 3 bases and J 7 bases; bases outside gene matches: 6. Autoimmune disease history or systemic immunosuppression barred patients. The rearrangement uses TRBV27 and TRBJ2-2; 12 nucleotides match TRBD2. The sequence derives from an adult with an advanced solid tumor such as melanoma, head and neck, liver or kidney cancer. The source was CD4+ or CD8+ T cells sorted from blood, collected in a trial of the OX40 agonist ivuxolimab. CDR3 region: CASSLGLAGFIGELFF. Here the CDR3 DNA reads TGTGCCAGCAGTTTGGGACTAGCGGGTTTTATCGGGGAGCTGTTTTTT.